This T cell receptor beta chain was captured in a study of T cells in women clearing cervical HPV infection. Study in general: No precancer developed; the control's incident HPV16 infection cleared within 12 months. Cases' blood sampling followed lesion detection by median about 21 weeks (90 to 200).

Remarks on this clone: What it binds is not known. From the germline J gene comes the end of the CDR3, since the read stops 3 residues before it.

CDR3 length: 16 residues. Trimming shortened V by 0 bases and J by 4 bases, and 10 bases separated the two germline ends. The germline V gene has CDR1 LGHNA and CDR2 YNFKEQ. The data were produced by immunoSEQ multiplex PCR, yet TCRdb's version contains in-frame clones alone and is incomplete. The listing contains around 30,000 clones. Study-level results: TRBV6-7 abundance was lower in cases than controls (approximately 0.1% versus 0.17%).

The sequencing sample was made of blood buffy coat. The V gene is TRBV4-2, the J gene TRBJ2-6; D not resolved. The TCR was taken from a woman between 18 and 69 years old with a cervical HPV16 infection that either progressed to CIN3+ or cleared (not recorded which). CDR3 DNA (partial): TGTGCCAGCAGCCAAGATTACAGCAAAGGGGCCAACGTC. This encodes CASSQDYSKGANV. The whole CDR3 sequence reads CASSQDYSKGANVLTF.